The 28 T cell receptor beta chains below were found in one sample sequenced in a study of blood T cells in healthy people across ages (dated by TCRdb to the mid-2010s). The method behind the library was 5' RACE. The sequencer was an Illumina HiSeq 2500. The second PCR ran for about 6 to 11 cycles and used a J-beta primer mix along with a sample-barcoded 5' primer. TCRdb trimmed the raw reads at Q25, called clones with MiXCR and kept productive beta chains. A single entry per CDR3 protein holds the most common genes and DNA from its merged rows. The sample table contains fewer than 700,000 distinct CDR3 sequences; only one count was recorded for approximately 40% of them. The ten largest clones add up to 25% to 30% of the sample. The sequencing input was blood. Receptor source: a man of 80 years or more in good health.

The chain has TRBV28 and TRBJ2-3; 7 nucleotides match TRBD1. The germline gives CDR1 MDHEN, CDR2 SYDVKM. V lost 6 bases and J lost 7; bases outside the gene matches: 10. The length of the CDR3 is 14 residues. The CDR3 region has the DNA TGTGCCAGCAGCCCGAGACAGGGCACTTATACGCAGTATTTT. Protein product: CASSPRQGTYTQYF.

This rearrangement joins TRBV20-1 to TRBJ2-4; 7 nucleotides align to TRBD2. The V and J ends lost 3 bases and 0 bases, in that order; junction bases with no gene match: 5. This CDR3 region has 15 residues. CDR1 DFQATT and CDR2 SNEGSKA come from the germline V gene (reference sequence). For the CDR3, the DNA is TGCAGTGCTAGCAAGGGAGGGGTAGCCAAAAACATTCAGTACTTC. This sequence encodes CSASKGGVAKNIQYF.

The gene calls are TRBV7-2 and TRBJ1-4, with 8 bases identical to TRBD1. This CDR3 comprises 16 residues. Germline assignment: CDR1 SGHTA and CDR2 FQGNSA. With 2 bases clipped from V and 2 bases from J, the junction kept 4 bases outside the gene matches. The CDR3 region is CASSLNRGMTNEKLFF. The CDR3 nucleotides are TGTGCCAGCAGCTTAAACAGGGGGATGACTAATGAAAAACTGTTTTTT.

This clonotype was recorded a few times. The gene calls are TRBV6-2 or TRBV6-3 and TRBJ2-7; TRBD1 agrees at 9 bases. Germline CDR1 reads MNHEY; CDR2 reads SVGEGT. This CDR3 is 14 amino acids long. After removal of 6 bases from V and 3 bases from J, the junction contained 6 bases not matched to a gene. CDR3 in DNA: TGTGCCAGCAGGCCGGGACAGGGTTACTACGAGCAGTACTTC. This sequence encodes CASRPGQGYYEQYF.

V and J are TRBV5-5 and TRBJ2-3, with a tentative D call TRBD2 (5 bases). Deletions cut 4 bases from V and 4 bases from J, with 10 bases between. The CDR3 extends over 13 amino acids. The germline CDR1 and CDR2 sequences are SGHKS and YYEKEE (reference sequence). The CDR3 sequence is CASSLAVADTQYF. CDR3 bases: TGTGCCAGCAGCCTAGCAGTCGCAGATACGCAGTATTTT.

This chain links TRBV20-1 with TRBJ2-3; 8 bases align to TRBD2. Germline V gene data show CDR1 as DFQATT and CDR2 as SNEGSKA (reference sequence). This CDR3 has 15 residues. J gave up 5 bases and V 3 bases, and 10 bases lay outside the gene matches. The CDR3: CSASSGTLLGDTQYF. The CDR3 nucleotides are TGCAGTGCTAGTAGCGGGACTCTCCTGGGAGATACGCAGTATTTT.

This sequence joins TRBV20-1 and TRBJ1-2, with TRBD1 matching 7 bases. The germline V gene has CDR1 DFQATT and CDR2 SNEGSKA (reference sequence). The CDR3 contains 15 residues. The J segment lost 4 bases and the V segment lost 2 bases, leaving 10 bases of the junction unmatched. The CDR3 protein is CSARPIGQAGYGYTF. The CDR3 nucleotides read TGCAGTGCTAGACCCATCGGACAGGCGGGCTATGGCTACACCTTC.

The sample holds one count of this clonotype. V usage is TRBV2 and J usage is TRBJ2-5; D could derive from TRBD1 or TRBD2 (5 bases each). The CDR3 covers 16 residues. Germline V gene sequence: CDR1 SNHLY, CDR2 FYNNEI. V was cut by 7 bases and J by 0 bases, with 18 bases left in between. In nucleotides, the CDR3 is TGTGCCAGCATTAATCCGGGACGGATGTACCAAGAGACCCAGTACTTC. Translating it yields CASINPGRMYQETQYF.

The chain links TRBV24-1 to TRBJ2-2; unclear D gene. CDR3 length: 16 amino acids. The V gene lost 5 bases and the J gene lost 6 bases, with 18 bases spanning the gap. Germline lookup yields CDR1 KGHDR and CDR2 SFDVKD. DNA of the CDR3: TGTGCCACCAGTGCCCTTGGTAGGGAAGCAGCCGGGGAGCTGTTTTTT. Amino acid sequence: CATSALGREAAGELFF.

This chain links TRBV10-3 with TRBJ2-4, with 11 bases lining up with TRBD2. The V and J ends lost 2 bases and 4 bases, in that order; junction bases with no gene match: 4. The CDR3 runs 16 residues. The germline CDR1 and CDR2 sequences are ENHRY and SYGVKD. CDR3 amino acids: CAISEAPSGRKNIQYF. In nucleotides, the CDR3 is TGTGCCATCAGTGAGGCTCCTAGCGGGAGGAAAAACATTCAGTACTTC.

This chain joins TRBV10-1 and TRBJ1-2, with a weak D call TRBD1 (5 bases). The V and J ends lost 7 bases and 1 base respectively, with 16 bases between them. Per germline, CDR1 WNHNN and CDR2 SYGVQD (reference sequence). CDR3 length: 15 amino acids. CDR3 nucleotides: TGCGCCAGCACCTCACAGACAGACGATAACTATGGCTACACCTTC. Translated, it gives CASTSQTDDNYGYTF.

The rearrangement joins TRBV29-1 to TRBJ2-5; no clear D gene. Germline V gives CDR1 SQVTM, CDR2 ANQGSEA. The CDR3 length is 14 residues. The DNA for the CDR3 is TGCAGTACCACGTACGCGAACACCTACAATGAGCAGTACTTC. This codes for CSTTYANTYNEQYF.

This clonotype appeared a few times. The CDR3: CASSDGLITDTQYF. CDR3 sequence (DNA): TGCGCCAGCAGCGACGGACTTATCACAGATACGCAGTATTTT. The chain carries TRBV5-1 and TRBJ2-3; the D gene is possibly TRBD2 (5 bases). The CDR3 is 14 amino acids. Germline V gene sequence: CDR1 SGHRS, CDR2 YFSETQ. V was cut by 4 bases and J by 2 bases, with 11 bases left in between.

This chain links TRBV20-1 with TRBJ2-2, with 8 bases matching TRBD1. CDR1 DFQATT and CDR2 SNEGSKA come from the germline V gene (reference sequence). CDR3 size: 15 residues. The junction had 9 bases not matched to a gene; V was cut back by 0 bases and J by 9 bases. The CDR3 sequence: CSARDRTGIHRELFF. The DNA for the CDR3 is TGCAGTGCTAGAGATCGGACAGGGATCCACCGGGAGCTGTTTTTT.

V usage is TRBV7-9 and J usage is TRBJ2-3; 11 bases are shared with TRBD2. This CDR3 contains 17 residues. Germline V gene lookup returns CDR1 SEHNR and CDR2 FQNEAQ (reference sequence). V lost 3 bases to trimming and J lost 2 bases; unmatched junction nucleotides: 7. CDR3 amino acids: CASSFMTSGATTDTQYF. CDR3 bases: TGTGCCAGCAGCTTTATGACTAGCGGGGCTACCACAGATACGCAGTATTTT.

J is TRBJ2-7 and V is TRBV20-1, with a possible D match to TRBD1 (5 bases). Germline CDR1 DFQATT, CDR2 SNEGSKA (reference sequence). V dropped 3 bases and J dropped 3 bases, with 12 bases sitting between them. The CDR3 is 13 residues long. CDR3 sequence: CSASRQGYYEQYF. CDR3 nucleotides: TGCAGTGCTAGTCGGCAGGGATACTACGAGCAGTACTTC.

This clonotype was observed a few times. The chain is built from TRBV19 and TRBJ2-7, with D possibly being TRBD1 (6 bases). Germline-derived CDR1 and CDR2 are LNHDA and SQIVND (reference sequence). The V gene lost 3 bases and the J gene lost 2 bases, with 17 bases spanning the gap. CDR3 length: 16 residues. DNA for the CDR3: TGTGCCAGTAGTATTAATTTCCAGGGGCCCACCTACGAGCAGTACTTC. It specifies CASSINFQGPTYEQYF.

This rearrangement joins TRBV3-1 to TRBJ1-2; D ambiguous. The CDR3 is 13 residues long. Trimming cost V 2 bases and J 2 bases, with 6 bases left between them. Germline V gives CDR1 LGHDT, CDR2 YNNKEL (reference sequence). This chain's CDR3 is CASSQRENYGYTF. The CDR3 DNA reads as TGTGCCAGCAGCCAAAGAGAGAACTATGGCTACACCTTC.

This chain connects TRBV6-4 to TRBJ1-1, with D perhaps TRBD1 (6 bases). CDR3 length: 13 residues. CDR1 and CDR2 (germline): MRHNA, SNTAGT. Deletions cut 4 bases from V and 10 bases from J, with 16 bases between. CDR3 in amino acids: CASSVTPGDSAFF. The CDR3 DNA reads as TGTGCCAGCAGTGTGACCCCAGGGGATTCAGCTTTCTTT.

This rearrangement joins TRBV7-2 to TRBJ2-1, with TRBD2 identical over 8 bases. The CDR3 runs 13 residues. V lost 1 base, J lost 13 bases, and 6 bases stayed unmatched. The germline V gene encodes CDR1 SGHTA and CDR2 FQGNSA. CDR3 in DNA: TGTGCCAGCAGCTTAGGCGGACTAGCTCCACAGTTCTTC. Encoded protein: CASSLGGLAPQFF.

This clonotype has just a few counts. This chain uses TRBV7-2 with TRBJ2-5; TRBD1 or TRBD2 may be the D gene (7 bases each). Trimming removed 5 bases at V and 2 bases at J, with 15 bases between. Germline V gene data show CDR1 as SGHTA and CDR2 as FQGNSA. The CDR3 totals 15 residues. This CDR3 is CASSQGGTVQETQYF. As DNA, the CDR3 is TGTGCCAGCAGCCAGGGGGGGACGGTACAAGAGACCCAGTACTTC.

CDR3 sequence (DNA): TGTGCCAGCAGGTTAGCGGTTGTGGCCTACAATGAGCAGTTCTTC. This sequence encodes CASRLAVVAYNEQFF. This chain connects TRBV6-1 to TRBJ2-1; TRBD2 might be the D (6 bases). The CDR3 totals 15 residues. Germline V lookup: CDR1 MNHNS, CDR2 SASEGT. Trimming cost V 6 bases and J 2 bases, with 14 bases left between them.

The CDR3 nucleotides are TGTGCCAGCAGCTTATCAGGCGGGGGGAATTACAATGAGCAGTTCTTC. Amino acid sequence: CASSLSGGGNYNEQFF. The chain uses TRBV7-8 and TRBJ2-1; 8 nucleotides match TRBD2. Germline-derived CDR1 and CDR2 are SGHVS and FQNEAQ. This CDR3 spans 16 amino acids. With 2 bases clipped from V and 4 bases from J, the junction kept 7 bases outside the gene matches.

Of note for this clonotype: One end of the junction varies from germline; a read error may be responsible. The gene calls are TRBV12-3 or TRBV12-4 and TRBJ1-5; D ambiguous. CDR3 size: 12 residues. The CDR3 reads CVSSLRAQPQHF. CDR3 coding DNA: TGTGTCAGCAGTCTACGGGCTCAGCCCCAGCATTTT.

CDR3 nucleotide sequence: TGTGCCAGCAGAACACTGGACAGGGCTAATAATTCACCCCTCCACTTT. Its protein is CASRTLDRANNSPLHF. The chain carries TRBV28 and TRBJ1-6; TRBD1 matches at 8 bases. The germline V gene encodes CDR1 MDHEN and CDR2 SYDVKM. Losses at the gene ends were 6 bases for V and 5 bases for J; bases not matched to a gene: 9. This CDR3 is 16 amino acids long.

This clonotype was seen repeatedly, ten times or more. This chain links TRBV5-6 with TRBJ2-7; D may be TRBD2 (5 bases). With 4 bases removed from V and 4 bases from J, the gap between germline ends came to 21 bases. Per germline, CDR1 SGHDT and CDR2 YYEEEE. The CDR3 has 16 amino acids. This chain's CDR3 is CASSDDGSRELYEQYF. The CDR3 nucleotides read TGTGCCAGCAGCGACGATGGGAGCCGGGAACTTTACGAGCAGTACTTC. Filled out from reference TRBV5-6 and TRBJ2-7, the complete variable domain reads DAGVTQSPTHLIKTRGQQVTLRCSPKSGHDTVSWYQQALGQGPQFIFQYYEEEERQRGNFPDRFSGHQFPNYSSELNVNALLLGDSALYLCASSDDGSRELYEQYFGPGTRLTVT.

In its sample, this clonotype was seen many times. The chain carries TRBV20-1 and TRBJ2-3; maybe TRBD2 (6 bases). In germline, CDR1 is DFQATT, CDR2 SNEGSKA (reference sequence). Deletions cut 2 bases from V and 9 bases from J, with 18 bases between. The CDR3 extends over 14 amino acids. This chain's CDR3 is CSARSSGSPGTQYF. CDR3 nucleotides: TGCAGTGCTAGAAGTTCCGGGAGCCCCGGCACGCAGTATTTT.

This clonotype was detected only a few times. The chain couples TRBV3-1 to TRBJ2-7, with D possibly matching TRBD1 (5 bases). The CDR3 runs to 14 residues. Trimming took off 2 bases at V and 3 bases at J, with 11 bases between the two ends. Germline lookup yields CDR1 LGHDT and CDR2 YNNKEL (reference sequence). The CDR3 sequence: CASSQPPDSYEQYF. The CDR3 nucleotides are TGTGCCAGCAGCCAACCTCCTGACAGCTACGAGCAGTACTTC.